This is a list of T cell receptor beta chains from one sample in a study of resident and recirculating memory T cells in vitiligo. Libraries were prepared by immunoSEQ multiplex PCR; TCRdb keeps only in-frame clonotypes and omits some of them. This repertoire shows about 76,000 clones, roughly 94% found once; its top ten account for 5%. What was sequenced was blood. These receptor sequences come from a male donor with vitiligo. Both conserved end residues are part of each CDR3. A D gene is named only where the DNA matches it firmly. Clone sizes are given selectively: once, few, many, or a class where the clone is expanded.

j_call: TRBJ2-7
v_call: TRBV6-6
d_call: .
clone_size: .
cdr3_nt: TGTGCCAGCAGTTACAGGGGGGGCGAGCAGTACTTC
cdr3_aa: CASSYRGGEQYF

j_call: TRBJ1-1
v_call: TRBV19
d_call: .
clone_size: few
cdr3_nt: TGTGCCAGTAGTATAGCCGGGTACACTGAAGCTTTCTTT
cdr3_aa: CASSIAGYTEAFF

j_call: TRBJ1-1
v_call: TRBV7-9
d_call: .
clone_size: .
cdr3_nt: TGTGCCAGCAGTTACGACAGGAACACTGAAGCTTTCTTT
cdr3_aa: CASSYDRNTEAFF

j_call: TRBJ2-7
v_call: TRBV7-8
d_call: TRBD2
clone_size: .
cdr3_nt: TGTGCCAGCAGCTCCGGGACTAGCGGTTACGAGCAGTACTTC
cdr3_aa: CASSSGTSGYEQYF

j_call: TRBJ2-5
v_call: TRBV27
d_call: .
clone_size: .
cdr3_nt: TGTGCCAGCAGTCCAGGGACCCAGTACTTC
cdr3_aa: CASSPGTQYF

j_call: TRBJ1-5
v_call: TRBV27
d_call: .
clone_size: .
cdr3_nt: TGTGCCAGCAGTCGTTGGAGTGGTGCAGGGCTTAATAGCAATCAGCCCCAGCATTTT
cdr3_aa: CASSRWSGAGLNSNQPQHF

j_call: TRBJ1-4
v_call: TRBV28
d_call: TRBD1
clone_size: .
cdr3_nt: TGTGCCAGCAGTTTACTCCAGGGGGAATCGGAAAAACTGTTTTTT
cdr3_aa: CASSLLQGESEKLFF

j_call: TRBJ2-5
v_call: TRBV5-1
d_call: .
clone_size: .
cdr3_nt: TGCGCCACCAGATTCTCCCCCCAAGAGACCCAGTACTTC
cdr3_aa: CATRFSPQETQYF

j_call: TRBJ1-2
v_call: TRBV6-5
d_call: .
clone_size: .
cdr3_nt: TGTGCCAGCAGGGACCCAACAGGGAACTATGGCTACACCTTC
cdr3_aa: CASRDPTGNYGYTF

j_call: TRBJ2-3
v_call: TRBV14
d_call: TRBD1
clone_size: .
cdr3_nt: TGTGCCAGCAGCCAATACCGGGACAGCAGCACAGATACGCAGTATTTT
cdr3_aa: CASSQYRDSSTDTQYF

j_call: TRBJ2-7
v_call: TRBV10-1
d_call: TRBD2
clone_size: .
cdr3_nt: TGCGCCAGCAGTGAGTCATCTAGCGGGAAACACTACGAGCAGTACTTC
cdr3_aa: CASSESSSGKHYEQYF

j_call: TRBJ2-1
v_call: TRBV28
d_call: .
clone_size: .
cdr3_nt: TGTGCCAGCAGTCCAGTGATCTATGAGCAGTTCTTC
cdr3_aa: CASSPVIYEQFF

j_call: TRBJ2-7
v_call: TRBV5-1
d_call: .
clone_size: .
cdr3_nt: TGCGCCAGCAGCGCCGGACAGTTCTCCTACGAGCAGTACTTC
cdr3_aa: CASSAGQFSYEQYF

j_call: TRBJ2-6
v_call: TRBV7-2
d_call: .
clone_size: .
cdr3_nt: TGTGCCAGCAGCTTCACGGGGGATGGGGCCAACGTCCTGACTTTC
cdr3_aa: CASSFTGDGANVLTF

j_call: TRBJ2-1
v_call: TRBV6-5
d_call: TRBD2
clone_size: .
cdr3_nt: TGTGCCAGCAGTTACGGTCCCGGGACTAGCAATGAGCAGTTCTTC
cdr3_aa: CASSYGPGTSNEQFF

j_call: TRBJ2-1
v_call: TRBV6-4
d_call: TRBD2
clone_size: .
cdr3_nt: TGTGCCAGCAGTGACCTCTACAGCGGGACCGACAATGAGCAGTTCTTC
cdr3_aa: CASSDLYSGTDNEQFF

j_call: TRBJ1-1
v_call: TRBV11-3
d_call: TRBD1
clone_size: once
cdr3_nt: TGTGCCAGCAGCTCTTTACAGGGGATATTGAACACTGAAGCTTTCTTT
cdr3_aa: CASSSLQGILNTEAFF

j_call: TRBJ1-1
v_call: TRBV28
d_call: .
clone_size: many
cdr3_nt: TGTGCCAGCAGTTTATTGCAGGGGCGGGAAGCTTTCTTT
cdr3_aa: CASSLLQGREAFF

j_call: TRBJ2-1
v_call: TRBV28
d_call: .
clone_size: .
cdr3_nt: TGTGCCAGCAGTTTGCGGTTCAGCGGTGGGGGCGGTGAGCAGTTCTTC
cdr3_aa: CASSLRFSGGGGEQFF

j_call: TRBJ1-1
v_call: TRBV5-4
d_call: .
clone_size: .
cdr3_nt: TGTGCCAGCAGCTTGGCCCGCGGGGGAAATCGCATGAACACTGAAGCTTTCTTT
cdr3_aa: CASSLARGGNRMNTEAFF

j_call: TRBJ2-1
v_call: TRBV7-3
d_call: TRBD2
clone_size: .
cdr3_nt: TGTGCCAGCAGCCCCCGCGGGGGGCAATACAATGAGCAGTTCTTC
cdr3_aa: CASSPRGGQYNEQFF

j_call: TRBJ2-2
v_call: TRBV4-3
d_call: .
clone_size: .
cdr3_nt: TGCGCCAGCAGCCGAGCATCCTTTGCGAACACCGGGGAGCTGTTTTTT
cdr3_aa: CASSRASFANTGELFF

j_call: TRBJ2-5
v_call: TRBV28
d_call: .
clone_size: once
cdr3_nt: TGTGCCAGCAGTTTACCCCATCTAGGAGTCGGGAACCAGTACTTC
cdr3_aa: CASSLPHLGVGNQYF

j_call: TRBJ1-1
v_call: TRBV6-6
d_call: .
clone_size: once
cdr3_nt: TGTGCCAGCAGTTTCCTCGGGGGGCGGGACACTGAAGCTTTCTTT
cdr3_aa: CASSFLGGRDTEAFF

j_call: TRBJ1-4
v_call: TRBV6-5
d_call: .
clone_size: once
cdr3_nt: TGTGCCAGCAGTTACTCGGGGGGTAATGAAAAACTGTTTTTT
cdr3_aa: CASSYSGGNEKLFF

j_call: TRBJ2-3
v_call: TRBV28
d_call: .
clone_size: .
cdr3_nt: TGTGCCAGCAGTTTCAAGCGGTACACAGATACGCAGTATTTT
cdr3_aa: CASSFKRYTDTQYF

j_call: TRBJ2-3
v_call: TRBV2
d_call: TRBD1
clone_size: few
cdr3_nt: TGTGCCAGCAGTGTAGAGGGGGCCACAGATACGCAGTATTTT
cdr3_aa: CASSVEGATDTQYF

j_call: TRBJ1-4
v_call: TRBV19
d_call: .
clone_size: .
cdr3_nt: TGTGCCAGTAGTATGGACAGCCGGGCGAGTGAAAAACTGTTTTTT
cdr3_aa: CASSMDSRASEKLFF